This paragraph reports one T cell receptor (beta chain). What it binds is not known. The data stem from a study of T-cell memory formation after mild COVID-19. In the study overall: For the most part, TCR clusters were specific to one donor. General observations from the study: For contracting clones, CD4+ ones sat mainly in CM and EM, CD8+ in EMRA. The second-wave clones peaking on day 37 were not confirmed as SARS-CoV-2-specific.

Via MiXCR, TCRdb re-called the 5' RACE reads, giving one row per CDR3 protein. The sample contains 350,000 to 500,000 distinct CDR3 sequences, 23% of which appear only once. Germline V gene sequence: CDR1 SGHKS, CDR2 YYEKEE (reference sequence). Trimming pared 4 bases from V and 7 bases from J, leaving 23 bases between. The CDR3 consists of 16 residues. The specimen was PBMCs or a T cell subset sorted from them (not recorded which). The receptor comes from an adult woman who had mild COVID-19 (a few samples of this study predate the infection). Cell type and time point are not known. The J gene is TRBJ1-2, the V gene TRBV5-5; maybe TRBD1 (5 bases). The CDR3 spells CASSPGMGRRESGYTF. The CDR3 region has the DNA TGTGCCAGCAGCCCGGGGATGGGACGGCGCGAGAGTGGCTACACCTTC.